This T cell receptor (beta chain) was identified in a study of Graves' ophthalmopathy and Graves' hyperthyroidism. V lost 6 bases to trimming and J lost 4 bases, with 10 bases between them. CDR1 is SGHRS and CDR2 is YFSETQ in the germline V gene. The CDR3 covers 13 residues. RNA transcripts served as template for amplifying TCR beta CDR3 sequences. First-round RT-PCR with HTBI primers preceded a second-round multiplex PCR. TCRdb recomputed calls from the multiplex PCR reads with MiXCR, one row per CDR3 protein. The sample includes under 350,000 distinct CDR3 sequences, 15% to 20% seen only once; the top ten take 12%. Concerning this clonotype itself: This clone may be a read error of a much larger clone one base away.

This chain connects TRBV5-1 to TRBJ2-2; the D is unclear. The sample was peripheral blood. The receptor was derived from an adult man with Graves' ophthalmopathy. CDR3 protein: CASNEFVTGELFF. DNA of the CDR3: TGCGCCAGCAACGAGTTCGTCACCGGGGAGCTGTTTTTT.